This TCR beta chain was sequenced for a study of memory CD8 T cells in hepatitis C reinfection. About the research overall: After reinfection, two primary-infection resolvers became chronically infected.

Germline loops: CDR1 SGHNT, CDR2 YYREEE (reference sequence). Germline trimming cut 6 bases from V and 4 bases from J; bases unmatched to any gene: 13. This CDR3 spans 18 amino acids. Time point indicated: late/post reinfection, 12 to 24 weeks after detection. Sorted cells were sequenced directly ex vivo without any in vitro expansion. A couple of donors provided sorted CD3+ CD8+ CD45RO- naive CD8 T cells at all three reinfection time points. Produced via immunoSEQ multiplex PCR; TCRdb's table is partial and in-frame only. Seen here are approximately 46,000 clones, roughly nine tenths observed once, and the top ten hold 0.72%.

The chain has TRBV5-4 and TRBJ2-1; TRBD2 agrees at 13 bases. Material for sequencing was naive CD8+ T cells sorted from blood. The clonotype comes from a man aged 18 to 35 with hepatitis C virus infection. CDR3 amino acids: CASTSLAGGPLNYNEQFF. CDR3 DNA sequence: TGTGCCAGCACCTCACTAGCGGGAGGGCCACTTAATTACAATGAGCAGTTCTTC.